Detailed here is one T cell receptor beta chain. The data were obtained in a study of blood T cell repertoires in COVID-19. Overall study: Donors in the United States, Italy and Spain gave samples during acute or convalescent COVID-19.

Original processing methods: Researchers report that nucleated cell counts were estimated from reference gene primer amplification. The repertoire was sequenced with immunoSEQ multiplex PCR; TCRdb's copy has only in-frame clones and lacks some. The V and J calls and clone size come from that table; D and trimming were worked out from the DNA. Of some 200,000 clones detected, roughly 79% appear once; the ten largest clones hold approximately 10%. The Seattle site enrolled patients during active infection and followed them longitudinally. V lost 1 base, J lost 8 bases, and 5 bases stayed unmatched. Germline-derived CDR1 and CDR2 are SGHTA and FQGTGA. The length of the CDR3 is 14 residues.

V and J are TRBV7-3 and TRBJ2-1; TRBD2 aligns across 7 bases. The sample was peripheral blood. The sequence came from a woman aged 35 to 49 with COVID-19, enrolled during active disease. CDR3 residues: CASSLKGGLDEQFF. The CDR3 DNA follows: TGTGCCAGCAGCTTAAAGGGAGGGTTGGATGAGCAGTTCTTC.